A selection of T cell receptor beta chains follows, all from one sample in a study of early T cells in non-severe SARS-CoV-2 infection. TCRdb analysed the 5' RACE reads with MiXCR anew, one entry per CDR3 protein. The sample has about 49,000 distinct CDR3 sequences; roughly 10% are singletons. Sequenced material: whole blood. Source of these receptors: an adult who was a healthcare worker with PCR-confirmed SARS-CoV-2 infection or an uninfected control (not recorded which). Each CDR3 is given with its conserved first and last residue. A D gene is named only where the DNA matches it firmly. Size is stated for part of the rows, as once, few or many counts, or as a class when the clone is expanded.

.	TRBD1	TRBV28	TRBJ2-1	TGTGCCAGCAGTTTATCCCGTGGACAGGGATACAATGAGCAGTTCTTC	CASSLSRGQGYNEQFF
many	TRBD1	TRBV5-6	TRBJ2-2	TGTGCCAGCAGCTTCAGGGGGCGCTCACTGTGGATCGGGGAGCTGTTTTTT	CASSFRGRSLWIGELFF
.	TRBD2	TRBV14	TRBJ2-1	TGTGCCAGCAGCCAATTTGGGACATTTAGCGGGAGGACCATCTACAATGAGCAGTTCTTC	CASSQFGTFSGRTIYNEQFF
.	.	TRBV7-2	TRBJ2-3	TGTGCCAGCAGCTACGTGGGTAGCGTAACTAGCACAGATACGCAGTATTTT	CASSYVGSVTSTDTQYF
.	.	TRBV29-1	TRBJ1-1	TGCAGCCTCGGGGGCACTGAAGCTTTCTTT	CSLGGTEAFF
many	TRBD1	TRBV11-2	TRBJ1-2	TGTGCCAGCAGCTTGACAGGGTCAGGAGGCTACACCTTC	CASSLTGSGGYTF
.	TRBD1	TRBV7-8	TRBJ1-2	TGTGCCAGCAGCTTAGGCCGGGGACAGCGCGATAACTATGGCTACACCTTC	CASSLGRGQRDNYGYTF
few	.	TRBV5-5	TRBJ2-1	TGTGCCAGCAGCCCACGAATTTACAATGAGCAGTTCTTC	CASSPRIYNEQFF
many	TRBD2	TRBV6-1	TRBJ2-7	TGTGCCAGCAGTGAAGGCAGACTAGCCGCCTACGAGCAGTACTTC	CASSEGRLAAYEQYF
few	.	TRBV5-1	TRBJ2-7	TGCGCCAGCAGCCCCCGAGAGCCAAACTCCAACTACGAGCAGTACTTC	CASSPREPNSNYEQYF